The 23 T cell receptor beta chains given below trace back to one sample, sequenced in a study of blood T cell repertoires in COVID-19. TCRdb keeps only in-frame clones here, not all; method: immunoSEQ multiplex PCR. Of roughly 230,000 clones in the sample, about 83% were seen once. Sequencing was carried out using peripheral blood. The receptor source for this set is a woman aged 45-60 years with acute or convalescent COVID-19.

This chain uses TRBV5-5 with TRBJ1-1; D is possibly TRBD1 (6 bases). Trimming took off 4 bases at V and 8 bases at J, with 12 bases between the two ends. CDR3 length: 12 residues. Germline CDR1 and CDR2: SGHKS and YYEKEE (reference sequence). CDR3 sequence: CASSPNTGEAFF. The CDR3 region has the DNA TGTGCCAGCAGCCCTAATACAGGGGAAGCTTTCTTT.

The rearrangement links TRBV2 to TRBJ2-5; weak D call: TRBD1 (6 bases). CDR3 length equals 13 residues. The V gene's germline CDR1 is SNHLY and CDR2 FYNNEI. Trimming took off 4 bases at V and 3 bases at J, with 9 bases between the two ends. CDR3 sequence reads: CASSGRTEETQYF. The CDR3 region has the DNA TGTGCCAGCAGTGGGAGGACAGAAGAGACCCAGTACTTC.

The CDR3 sequence: CASSPTGGNVYGYTF. The CDR3 DNA follows: TGCGCCAGCAGCCCTACAGGGGGTAATGTCTATGGCTACACCTTC. The J gene is TRBJ1-2, the V gene TRBV5-1, with 8 bases that match TRBD1. The germline V gene has CDR1 SGHRS and CDR2 YFSETQ. This CDR3 region has 15 residues. Trimming at V came to 4 bases and at J to 4 bases, leaving 9 bases not matched to a gene.

The rearrangement joins TRBV6-5 to TRBJ1-5; D uncertain. Trimming left V 6 bases short and J 0 bases short, with 12 bases between. Germline CDR1 and CDR2: MNHEY and SVGAGI. The CDR3 length is 15 residues. The CDR3 nucleotides are TGTGCCAGCAGCGGGTCGGGGAATAGCAATCAGCCCCAGCATTTT. It is translated as CASSGSGNSNQPQHF.

The genes are TRBV2 and TRBJ2-7; 7 bases line up with TRBD1. V dropped 4 bases and J dropped 5; count of bases not matched to a gene: 8. In germline, CDR1 is SNHLY, CDR2 FYNNEI. The CDR3 extends over 14 amino acids. The CDR3 is CASSGAGGNDEQYF. Written as DNA, the CDR3 is TGTGCCAGCAGTGGAGCAGGGGGTAATGACGAGCAGTACTTC. Drawing the rest from reference TRBV2 and TRBJ2-7, the complete variable domain is EPEVTQTPSHQVTQMGQEVILRCVPISNHLYFYWYRQILGQKVEFLVSFYNNEISEKSEIFDDQFSVERPDGSNFTLKIRSTKLEDSAMYFCASSGAGGNDEQYFGPGTRLTVT.

This clone has only a few counts. The genes are TRBV3-1 (or the pseudogene TRBV3-2) and TRBJ2-7, with 7 bases identical to TRBD2. The CDR3 is made up of 13 amino acids. Germline V gene data show CDR1 as LGHDT and CDR2 as YNNKEL (reference sequence). V lost 8 bases and J lost 2; bases outside the gene matches: 6. CDR3 bases: TGTGCCAGCGGCCTAGCGGAAACCTACGAGCAGTACTTC. Residues: CASGLAETYEQYF.

As regards this clone: Other nucleotide sequences from this sample produce the same CDR3. The chain is built from TRBV6-5 and TRBJ2-3, with D possibly matching TRBD1 (6 bases). The V and J ends lost 5 bases and 0 bases respectively, with 9 bases between them. Germline assignment: CDR1 MNHEY and CDR2 SVGAGI. The CDR3 spans 14 residues. The CDR3 reads CASSPGTSTDTQYF. CDR3 bases: TGTGCCAGCAGTCCCGGGACAAGCACAGATACGCAGTATTTT.

There are a few counts of this clone. This chain uses TRBV28 with TRBJ1-5, with D tentatively TRBD1 (6 bases). Between the trimmed V and J ends, which lost 4 bases and 6 bases, there was a span of 16 bases. This CDR3 has 15 amino acids. Germline V gene lookup returns CDR1 MDHEN and CDR2 SYDVKM. CDR3 region: CASSSQGRGGQPQHF. The CDR3 DNA is TGTGCCAGCAGTTCCCAGGGCAGGGGCGGTCAGCCCCAGCATTTT.

The gene calls are TRBV5-1 and TRBJ1-2, with 11 bases fitting TRBD1. The CDR3 loop spans 16 amino acids. CDR1 SGHRS and CDR2 YFSETQ come from the germline V gene. The V segment lost 0 bases and the J segment 4 bases; nucleotides outside the gene matches: 5. CDR3 protein: CASSLAGTGGAYGYTF. The CDR3 region has the DNA TGCGCCAGCAGCTTGGCCGGGACAGGGGGGGCCTATGGCTACACCTTC.

The CDR3 coding sequence is TGTGCCAGCAGTAGGGCCAGGGCAGACACTGAAGCTTTCTTT. Translation gives CASSRARADTEAFF. This chain joins TRBV28 and TRBJ1-1; weak D call: TRBD1 (5 bases). Trimming shortened V by 5 bases and J by 3 bases, and 13 bases separated the two germline ends. CDR3 length: 14 amino acids. Germline V gives CDR1 MDHEN, CDR2 SYDVKM.

This clone was picked up one time. The rearrangement links TRBV9 to TRBJ2-3; maybe TRBD2 (6 bases). This CDR3 spans 15 amino acids. V shed 0 bases and J shed 5 bases, with 13 bases lying between them. Germline V CDR1 and CDR2: SGDLS, YYNGEE. CDR3 DNA sequence: TGTGCCAGCAGCGTAGCTCAGGGAGCGGGAGATACGCAGTATTTT. Translated: CASSVAQGAGDTQYF.

Points on this clone: This sample also contains other DNA sequences that code for the same CDR3. The J gene is TRBJ2-1, the V gene TRBV15; the D is unclear. Trimming pared 3 bases from V and 4 bases from J, leaving 4 bases between. CDR3 length: 12 amino acids. CDR1 is LNHNV, CDR2 YYDKDF, per germline (reference sequence). The CDR3, as DNA: TGTGCCACCAGCAGGGCTTACAATGAGCAGTTCTTC. This sequence encodes CATSRAYNEQFF.

This chain connects TRBV19 to TRBJ2-5; 8 bases line up with TRBD2. The CDR3 has 15 amino acids. In germline, CDR1 is LNHDA, CDR2 SQIVND (reference sequence). J was trimmed by 4 bases and V by 7 bases; bases with no gene match: 11. The CDR3 protein is CASTPGGGRGETQYF. The CDR3 coding sequence is TGTGCCAGTACCCCCGGGGGGGGGAGAGGAGAGACCCAGTACTTC.

In DNA, the CDR3 is TGTGCCAGCAGCTTATACAGTATGAATGAGCAGTTCTTC. Its protein is CASSLYSMNEQFF. The rearrangement joins TRBV11-1 to TRBJ2-1; D not certain. Germline V gene lookup returns CDR1 SGHAT and CDR2 FQDESV (reference sequence). The ends were cut back, 2 bases at V and 7 bases at J, with 9 bases in the middle. This CDR3 has 13 amino acids.

This chain joins TRBV19 and TRBJ2-7; a possible D gene is TRBD2 (7 bases). The CDR3 runs to 13 residues. With 10 bases removed from V and 4 bases from J, the gap between germline ends came to 17 bases. Germline V CDR1 and CDR2: LNHDA, SQIVND (reference sequence). CDR3 sequence reads: CATSRGARYEQYF. In DNA, the CDR3 is TGTGCCACATCCCGGGGGGCGAGGTACGAGCAGTACTTC.

The J gene is TRBJ2-1, the V gene TRBV11-2, with 7 bases lining up with TRBD2. Germline V CDR1 and CDR2: SGHAT, FQNNGV. The V gene end was trimmed by 4 bases and the J gene end by 2 bases; junction bases not matched to a gene: 5. This CDR3 comprises 15 residues. The CDR3 DNA is TGTGCCAGCAGCTCCTCCGGGACTACCTACAATGAGCAGTTCTTC. This codes for CASSSSGTTYNEQFF. The whole variable domain, filled in from reference TRBV11-2 and TRBJ2-1, reads EAGVAQSPRYKIIEKRQSVAFWCNPISGHATLYWYQQILGQGPKLLIQFQNNGVVDDSQLPKDRFSAERLKGVDSTLKIQPAKLEDSAVYLCASSSSGTTYNEQFFGPGTRLTVL.

The chain uses TRBV15 and TRBJ1-6; no definite D call. V was shortened by 0 bases and J by 6 bases, with 9 bases between the two germline ends. This CDR3 region has 15 residues. Per germline, CDR1 LNHNV and CDR2 YYDKDF (reference sequence). The CDR3 reads CATSRDTRGNSPLHF. DNA of the CDR3: TGTGCCACCAGCAGAGATACTCGGGGTAATTCACCCCTCCACTTT.

The rearrangement uses TRBV28 and TRBJ1-3; no firm D call. The CDR3 loop spans 16 amino acids. Trimming took off 7 bases at V and 4 bases at J, with 20 bases between the two ends. Germline CDR1 is MDHEN and CDR2 is SYDVKM. CDR3 region: CASTLPPGSGGNTIYF. The CDR3, as DNA: TGTGCCAGCACCCTACCTCCGGGGTCTGGAGGAAACACCATATATTTT.

This clone was seen a single time. The chain uses TRBV12-3 or TRBV12-4 and TRBJ1-1, with TRBD1 matching over 7 bases. The junction had 8 bases not matched to a gene; V was cut back by 6 bases and J by 7 bases. The CDR3 runs 13 residues. The CDR3 loop reads CASSGYRGSEAFF. The CDR3 DNA is TGTGCCAGCAGCGGGTACAGGGGAAGTGAAGCTTTCTTT.

V is TRBV20-1 and J is TRBJ1-1, with D possibly TRBD1 on 6 matching bases. Between the trimmed V and J ends, which lost 3 bases and 0 bases, there was a span of 11 bases. This CDR3 region has 14 residues. CDR1 is DFQATT and CDR2 is SNEGSKA in the germline V gene (reference sequence). This CDR3 reads CSASLGGMNTEAFF. As DNA, the CDR3 is TGCAGTGCTAGTCTAGGGGGTATGAACACTGAAGCTTTCTTT.

The J gene is TRBJ1-5, the V gene TRBV28; 10 bases match TRBD1. The trim removed 4 bases at V and 6 bases at J, leaving 6 bases unmatched. Looked up from germline, CDR1 is MDHEN and CDR2 is SYDVKM. CDR3 size: 15 residues. In nucleotides, the CDR3 is TGTGCCAGCAGTTCGACAGGGGGCGCGGGTCAGCCCCAGCATTTT. Its protein product is CASSSTGGAGQPQHF.

V is TRBV9 and J is TRBJ2-7; 14 bases line up with TRBD2. The CDR3 spans 16 residues. Losses at the gene ends were 2 bases for V and 0 bases for J; bases not matched to a gene: 1. Germline assignment: CDR1 SGDLS and CDR2 YYNGEE. The DNA for the CDR3 is TGTGCCAGCAGCGTGGGACTAGCGGGAGACTCCTACGAGCAGTACTTC. Residues: CASSVGLAGDSYEQYF.

The chain has TRBV30 and TRBJ2-1, with TRBD2 identical over 8 bases. The CDR3 spans 14 residues. V lost 4 bases to trimming and J lost 5 bases; unmatched junction nucleotides: 7. The V gene's germline CDR1 is GTSNPN and CDR2 SVGIG (reference sequence). The CDR3 is CAWNALAGNNEQFF. The CDR3 DNA is TGTGCCTGGAATGCGCTAGCGGGTAACAATGAGCAGTTCTTC.